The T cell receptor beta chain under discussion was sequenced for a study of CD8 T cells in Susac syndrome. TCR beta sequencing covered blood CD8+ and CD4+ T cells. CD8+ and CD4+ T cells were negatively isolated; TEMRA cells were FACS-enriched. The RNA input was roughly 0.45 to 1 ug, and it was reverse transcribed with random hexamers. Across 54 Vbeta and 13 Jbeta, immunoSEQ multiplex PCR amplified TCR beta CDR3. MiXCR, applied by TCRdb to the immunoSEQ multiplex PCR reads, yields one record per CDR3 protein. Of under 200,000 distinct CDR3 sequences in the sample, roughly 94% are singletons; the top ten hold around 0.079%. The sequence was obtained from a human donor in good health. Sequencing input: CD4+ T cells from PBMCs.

The CDR3 spells CASRAWTNTEAFF. Here the CDR3 DNA reads TGTGCCAGCAGAGCTTGGACGAACACTGAAGCTTTCTTT. V is TRBV3-1 and J is TRBJ1-1; D is unclear. V gave up 6 bases and J gave up 1 base, with 9 bases separating them. Germline CDR1 LGHDT, CDR2 YNNKEL (reference sequence). The CDR3 totals 13 residues.